Here is one T cell receptor (beta chain) with its context. Its antigen is unidentified. Trimming pared 1 base from V and 2 bases from J, leaving 7 bases between. There are 14 residues in the CDR3. The germline CDR1 and CDR2 sequences are LNHDA and SQIVND (reference sequence). This entry is derived from a study of a mutant IDH1 vaccine in newly diagnosed glioma. Overall study context: Vaccination followed radiotherapy alone by 4-6 weeks, or accompanied temozolomide cycles. Overall study findings and caveats: Vaccine-induced immune responses occurred in 90% to 95% of patients.

The table came from immunoSEQ multiplex PCR; TCRdb's copy has only in-frame clones and leaves some out. This sample has around 60,000 clones, with roughly 84% found just once. Time point specified: week 23, last vaccination. Vaccinated patients received 300 ug of mutant IDH1 20-mer peptide per dose, with topical imiquimod. The starting material was PBMCs, obtained from a glioma patient whose treatment included an IDH1 peptide vaccine. The chain recombines TRBV19 with TRBJ2-3; tentatively, D is TRBD1 (6 bases). This sequence was found in a man under 40 with glioma. For the CDR3, the DNA is TGTGCCAGTAGTATAGGGACAGACACAGATACGCAGTATTTT. Protein sequence: CASSIGTDTDTQYF.